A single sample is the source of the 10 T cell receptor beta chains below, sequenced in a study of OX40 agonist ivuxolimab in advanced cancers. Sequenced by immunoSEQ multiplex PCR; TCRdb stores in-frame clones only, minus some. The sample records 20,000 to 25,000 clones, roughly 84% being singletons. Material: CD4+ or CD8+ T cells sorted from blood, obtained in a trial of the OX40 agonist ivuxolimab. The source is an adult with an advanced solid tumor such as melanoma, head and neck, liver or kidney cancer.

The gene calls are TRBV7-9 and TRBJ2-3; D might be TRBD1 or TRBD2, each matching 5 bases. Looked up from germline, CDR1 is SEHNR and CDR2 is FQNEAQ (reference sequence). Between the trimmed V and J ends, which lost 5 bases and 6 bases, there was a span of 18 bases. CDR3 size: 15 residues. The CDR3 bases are TGTGCCAGCAGCGTCTCCGGGGCCTGGGGGGATACGCAGTATTTT. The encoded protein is CASSVSGAWGDTQYF.

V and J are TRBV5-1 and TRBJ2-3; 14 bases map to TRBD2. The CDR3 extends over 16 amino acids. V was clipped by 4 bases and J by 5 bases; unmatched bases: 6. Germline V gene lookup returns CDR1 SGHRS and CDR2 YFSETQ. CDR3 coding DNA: TGCGCCAGCAGCCCAGGACTAGCGGGGGGCGGAGATACGCAGTATTTT. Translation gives CASSPGLAGGGDTQYF.

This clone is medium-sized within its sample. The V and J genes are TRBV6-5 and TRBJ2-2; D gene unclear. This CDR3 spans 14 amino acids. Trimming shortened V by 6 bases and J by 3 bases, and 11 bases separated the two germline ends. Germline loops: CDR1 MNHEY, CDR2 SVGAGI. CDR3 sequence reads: CASSPMSDTGELFF. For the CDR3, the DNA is TGTGCCAGCAGCCCGATGTCAGACACCGGGGAGCTGTTTTTT.

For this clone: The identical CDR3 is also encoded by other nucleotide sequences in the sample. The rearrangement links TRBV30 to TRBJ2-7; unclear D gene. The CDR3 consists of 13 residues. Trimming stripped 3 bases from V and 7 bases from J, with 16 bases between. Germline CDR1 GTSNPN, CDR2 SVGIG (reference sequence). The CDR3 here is CAWRLRTVGEQYF. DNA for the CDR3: TGTGCCTGGAGATTACGGACGGTGGGGGAGCAGTACTTC.

The CDR3 loop is CASSLKGHMNTEAFF. In DNA form, the CDR3 reads TGTGCCAGCAGCTTAAAGGGCCATATGAACACTGAAGCTTTCTTT. The chain has TRBV7-8 and TRBJ1-1; D gene ambiguous. Germline CDR1 SGHVS, CDR2 FQNEAQ. V lost 2 bases and J lost 0, with 10 bases in between. The CDR3 runs to 15 residues.

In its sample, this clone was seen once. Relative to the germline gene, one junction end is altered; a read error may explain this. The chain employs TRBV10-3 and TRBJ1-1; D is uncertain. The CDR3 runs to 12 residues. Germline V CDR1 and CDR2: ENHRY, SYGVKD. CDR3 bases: TGTGCCACCAGTGCAGAGAACACTGAAGCTTTCTTT. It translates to CATSAENTEAFF.

The CDR3 reads CASSEIRRQGGEQYF. Here the CDR3 DNA reads TGTGCCAGCAGTGAAATTCGGCGCCAGGGTGGCGAGCAGTACTTC. The J gene is TRBJ2-7, the V gene TRBV6-1; tentatively, D is TRBD1 (5 bases). Trimming removed 2 bases from V and 6 bases from J, with 17 bases in between. Germline-derived CDR1 and CDR2 are MNHNS and SASEGT. There are 15 residues in the CDR3.

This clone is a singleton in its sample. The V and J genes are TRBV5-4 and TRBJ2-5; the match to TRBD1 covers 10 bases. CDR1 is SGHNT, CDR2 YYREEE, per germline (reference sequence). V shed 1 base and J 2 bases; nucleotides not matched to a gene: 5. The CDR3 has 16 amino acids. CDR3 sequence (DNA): TGTGCCAGCAGCTTGTGGACAGGGGGTAGGCAAGAGACCCAGTACTTC. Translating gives CASSLWTGGRQETQYF.

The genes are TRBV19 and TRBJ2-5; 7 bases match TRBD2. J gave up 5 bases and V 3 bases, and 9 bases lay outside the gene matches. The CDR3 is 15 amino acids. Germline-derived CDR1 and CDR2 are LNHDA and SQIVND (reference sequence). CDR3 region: CASSIPAGARETQYF. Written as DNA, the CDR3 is TGTGCCAGTAGTATTCCTGCGGGAGCTCGGGAGACCCAGTACTTC.

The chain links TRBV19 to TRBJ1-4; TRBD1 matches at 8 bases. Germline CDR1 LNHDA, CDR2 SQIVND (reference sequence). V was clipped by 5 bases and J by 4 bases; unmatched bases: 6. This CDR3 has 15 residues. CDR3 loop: CASSSPRGLNEKLFF. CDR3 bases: TGTGCCAGTAGTTCTCCCAGGGGGCTTAATGAAAAACTGTTTTTT.